This T cell receptor beta chain came from a study of blood T cells in healthy people across ages (dated by TCRdb to about 2015). The study in broad terms: In model experiments, template switching captured roughly one uniquely barcoded TCR beta cDNA molecule for every two T cells. Age-related changes in TCR beta repertoire diversity were measured in the study by deep sequencing normalized with unique cDNA molecular identifiers. For two donors (one aged 18 to 30 and one aged 80 or older), the study analyzed two additional independent replicas of 1 million unique cDNA reads from the same blood draw. The donors were divided into four age groups: young (average around 16 years), middle-aged (under 40), aged (about 60) and long-lived (about 80). Donors of different ages were randomly distributed across sequencing lanes to avoid experimental bias. Broad study findings and their caveats: There was a strong correlation between observed TCR beta diversity and the percentage of naive T cells measured by flow cytometry. Bulk unsorted PBMC profiling prevented conclusive comparison of naive and antigen-experienced compartments. Observed TCR beta diversity per million T cells fell roughly linearly with age, and a significant reduction was already apparent by age approximately 40. Compared with the aged group, more naive CD4+ T cells, fewer expanded clones and increased TCR diversity were shown by the long-lived group, suggesting age selection. Estimates of total diversity based on one million sequenced T cells were considered lower bounds and underestimates. The CMV infection status of donors was not known, potentially confounding age-related changes in expanded clonotypes.

V lost 5 bases and J lost 3 bases; the stretch between them is 7 bases long. The CDR3 runs 11 residues from the cysteine to the phenylalanine. Just CDR3 DNA is preserved here, 33 bases in frame from base 1. The germline V gene supplies CDR1 SQVTM and CDR2 ANQGSEA. This clonotype was observed a few times. Its antigen is still unknown. The input lacks base qualities; no much larger clone sits a single base away. The library came from 5' RACE. Reads for this sample came from an Illumina HiSeq 2500. A second PCR of about 6 to 11 cycles was run with a J-beta primer mix and a sample-barcoded 5' primer. Each TCR beta cDNA molecule received a unique molecular identifier from a template-switch 5' adaptor carrying 12 random nucleotides. At least 3 million CDR3-containing paired-end reads were obtained from each sample. First-strand cDNA was synthesized from all RNA with the Mint cDNA synthesis kit, primed by a TRBC-specific oligonucleotide. Following uracil-DNA glycosylase treatment, a first 18-cycle PCR with universal primers M1SS and BC2_uni_R was performed on all cDNA. The authors' pipeline ran thus. For normalization, 1 million high-quality reads were randomly selected from each sample, with every read carrying a distinct molecular identifier. Instead of being binned into consensus sequences, reads with shared molecular identifiers were discarded. MiTCR, with a Q25 quality threshold and the strictest error-elimination algorithm, was used for CDR3 identification, clonotype clustering and error correction. Lower-bound total TCR beta diversity was estimated with a nonparametric unseen species model using Euler transformation. TCRdb passed the public sequencing reads through fastp at Q25 and MiXCR, retaining productive beta sequences. Rows merge per CDR3 protein into single entries with the most common DNA and genes. The authors' filters were not applied to this entry. Recorded for this sample are around 1.5 million distinct CDR3 sequences; approximately 59% of them occurred a single time. In total, the top ten clones hold over 6.5% of the sample.

The donors were roughly 38 Caucasian individuals from Russia, aged 6 to 90 years, who were systemically healthy. Approximately 11 milliliters of peripheral blood were drawn from each donor into EDTA-treated Vacutainer tubes. Ficoll-Paque density-gradient centrifugation was used to isolate PBMCs, with at least 7 million obtained per sample. Trizol reagent was used to extract total RNA from PBMCs, with at least 5 micrograms per sample. For every donor, flow cytometry on a PBMC aliquot measured the percentage of naive CD45RAhigh/CD27high T cells. The receptor comes from a man younger than 30 in good health. Sequencing was carried out using blood. The chain is made from TRBV29-1 and TRBJ1-2; the D gene is possibly TRBD1, with 5 bases matching. The CDR3 protein: CSVPRDYGYTF. The nucleotide sequence reads TGCAGCGTTCCCAGGGACTATGGCTACACCTTC.